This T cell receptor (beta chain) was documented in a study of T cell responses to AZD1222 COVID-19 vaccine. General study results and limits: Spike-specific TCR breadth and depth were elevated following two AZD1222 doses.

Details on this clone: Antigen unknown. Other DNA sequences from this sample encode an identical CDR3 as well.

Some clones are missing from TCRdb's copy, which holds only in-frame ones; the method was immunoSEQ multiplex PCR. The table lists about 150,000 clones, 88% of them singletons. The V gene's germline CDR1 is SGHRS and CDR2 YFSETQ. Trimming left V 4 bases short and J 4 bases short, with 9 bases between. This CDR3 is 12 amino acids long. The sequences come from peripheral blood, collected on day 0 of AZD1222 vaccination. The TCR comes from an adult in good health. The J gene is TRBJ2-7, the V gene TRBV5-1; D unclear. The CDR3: CASSLDGYEQYF. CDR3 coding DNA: TGCGCCAGCAGCCTGGACGGATACGAGCAGTACTTC.